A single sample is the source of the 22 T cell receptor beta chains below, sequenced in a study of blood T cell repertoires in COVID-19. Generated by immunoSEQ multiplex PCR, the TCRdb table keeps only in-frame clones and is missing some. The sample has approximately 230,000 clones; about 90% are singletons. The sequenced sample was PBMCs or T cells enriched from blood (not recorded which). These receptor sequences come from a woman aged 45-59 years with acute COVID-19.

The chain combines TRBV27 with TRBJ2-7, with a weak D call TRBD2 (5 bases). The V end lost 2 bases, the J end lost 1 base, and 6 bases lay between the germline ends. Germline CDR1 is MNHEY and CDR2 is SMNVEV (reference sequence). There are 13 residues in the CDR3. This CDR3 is CASSLRGSYEQYF. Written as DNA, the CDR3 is TGTGCCAGCAGTTTACGGGGTTCCTACGAGCAGTACTTC.

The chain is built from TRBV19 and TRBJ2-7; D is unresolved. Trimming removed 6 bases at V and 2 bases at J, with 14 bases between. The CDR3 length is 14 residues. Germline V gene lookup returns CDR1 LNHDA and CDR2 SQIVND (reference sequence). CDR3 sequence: CASRDALPPYEQYF. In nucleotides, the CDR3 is TGTGCCAGTAGAGATGCACTACCACCCTACGAGCAGTACTTC.

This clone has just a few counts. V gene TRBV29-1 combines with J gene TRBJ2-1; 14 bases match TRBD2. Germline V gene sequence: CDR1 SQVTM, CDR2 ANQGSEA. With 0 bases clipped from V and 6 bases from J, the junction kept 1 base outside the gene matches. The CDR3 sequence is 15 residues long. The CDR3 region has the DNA TGCAGCGTTGAAGAGGGGACTAGCGGGAGCAATGAGCAGTTCTTC. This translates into CSVEEGTSGSNEQFF.

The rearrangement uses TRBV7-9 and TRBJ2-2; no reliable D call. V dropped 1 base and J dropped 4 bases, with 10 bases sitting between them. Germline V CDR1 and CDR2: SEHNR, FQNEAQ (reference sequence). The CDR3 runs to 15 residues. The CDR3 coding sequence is TGTGCCAGCAGCTTAGGGGTCCGAGGCACCGGGGAGCTGTTTTTT. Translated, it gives CASSLGVRGTGELFF.

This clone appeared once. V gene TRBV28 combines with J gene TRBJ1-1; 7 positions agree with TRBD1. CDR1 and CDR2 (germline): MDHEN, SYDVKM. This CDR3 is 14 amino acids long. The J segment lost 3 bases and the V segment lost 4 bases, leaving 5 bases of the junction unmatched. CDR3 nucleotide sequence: TGTGCCAGCAGTTCAGGGGGGCTAGACACTGAAGCTTTCTTT. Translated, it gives CASSSGGLDTEAFF.

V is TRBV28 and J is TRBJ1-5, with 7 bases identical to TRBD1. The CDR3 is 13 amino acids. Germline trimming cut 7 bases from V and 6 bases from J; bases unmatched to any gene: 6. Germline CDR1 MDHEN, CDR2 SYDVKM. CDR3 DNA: TGTGCCAGCAATTGGGCAGGGGGTCAGCCCCAGCATTTT. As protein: CASNWAGGQPQHF.

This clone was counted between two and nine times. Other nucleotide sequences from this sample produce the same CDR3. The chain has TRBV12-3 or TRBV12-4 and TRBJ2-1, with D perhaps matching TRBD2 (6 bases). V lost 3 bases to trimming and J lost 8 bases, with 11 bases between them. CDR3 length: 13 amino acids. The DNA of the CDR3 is TGTGCCAGCAGTTTCGGGGGTTTGGATGAGCAGTTCTTC. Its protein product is CASSFGGLDEQFF.

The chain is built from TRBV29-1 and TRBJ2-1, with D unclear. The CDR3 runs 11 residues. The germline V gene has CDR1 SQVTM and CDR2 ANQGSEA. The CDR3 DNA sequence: TGCAGGTGTATGAGCACCAATGAGCAGTTCTTC. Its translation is CRCMSTNEQFF.

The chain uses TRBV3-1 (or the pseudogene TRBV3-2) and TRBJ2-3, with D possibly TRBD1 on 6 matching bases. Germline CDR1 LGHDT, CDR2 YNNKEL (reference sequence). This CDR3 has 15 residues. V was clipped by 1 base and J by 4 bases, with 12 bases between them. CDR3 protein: CASSQGGQKADTQYF. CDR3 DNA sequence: TGTGCCAGCAGCCAAGGAGGACAGAAAGCAGATACGCAGTATTTT.

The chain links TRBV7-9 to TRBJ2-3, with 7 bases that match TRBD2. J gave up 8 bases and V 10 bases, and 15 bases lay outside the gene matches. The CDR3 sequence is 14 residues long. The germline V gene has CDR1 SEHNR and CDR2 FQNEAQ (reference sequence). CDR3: CANALMGGPGTQYF. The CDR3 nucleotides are TGTGCCAATGCTCTGATGGGAGGGCCAGGTACGCAGTATTTT.

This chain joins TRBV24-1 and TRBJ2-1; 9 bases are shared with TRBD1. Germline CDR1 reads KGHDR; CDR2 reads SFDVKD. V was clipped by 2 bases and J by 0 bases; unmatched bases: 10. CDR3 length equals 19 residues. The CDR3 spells CATSDSGTGYISSYNEQFF. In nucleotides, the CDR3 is TGTGCCACCAGTGATTCCGGGACAGGGTACATAAGCTCCTACAATGAGCAGTTCTTC.

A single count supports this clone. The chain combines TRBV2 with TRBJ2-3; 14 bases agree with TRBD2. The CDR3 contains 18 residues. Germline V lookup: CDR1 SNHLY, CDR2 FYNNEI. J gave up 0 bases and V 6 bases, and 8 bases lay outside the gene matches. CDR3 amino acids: CASSAGLAGVHSTDTQYF. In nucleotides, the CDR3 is TGTGCCAGCAGCGCGGGACTAGCGGGAGTCCATAGCACAGATACGCAGTATTTT.

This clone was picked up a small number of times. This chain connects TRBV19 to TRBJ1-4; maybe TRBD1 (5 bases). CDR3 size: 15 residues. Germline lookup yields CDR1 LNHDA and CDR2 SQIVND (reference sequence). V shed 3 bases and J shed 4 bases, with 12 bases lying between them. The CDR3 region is CASSMRPGGNEKLFF. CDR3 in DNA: TGTGCCAGTAGTATGAGACCCGGGGGTAATGAAAAACTGTTTTTT.

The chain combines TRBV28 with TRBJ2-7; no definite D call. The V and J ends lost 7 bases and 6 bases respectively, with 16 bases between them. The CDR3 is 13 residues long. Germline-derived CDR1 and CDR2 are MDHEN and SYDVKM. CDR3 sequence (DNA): TGTGCCAGCAACATTGGGTGGAGAGGCGAGCAGTACTTC. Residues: CASNIGWRGEQYF.

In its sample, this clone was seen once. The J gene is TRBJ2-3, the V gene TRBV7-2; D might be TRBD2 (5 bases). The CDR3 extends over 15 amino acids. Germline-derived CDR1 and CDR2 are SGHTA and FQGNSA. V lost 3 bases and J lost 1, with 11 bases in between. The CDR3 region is CASSFISGGTDTQYF. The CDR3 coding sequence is TGTGCCAGCAGCTTTATCAGCGGTGGCACAGATACGCAGTATTTT.

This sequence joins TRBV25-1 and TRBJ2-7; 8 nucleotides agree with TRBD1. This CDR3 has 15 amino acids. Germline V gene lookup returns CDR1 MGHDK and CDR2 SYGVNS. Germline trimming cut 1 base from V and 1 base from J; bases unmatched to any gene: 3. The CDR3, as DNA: TGTGCCAGCAGTGAATTCGACAGGGGATCCTACGAGCAGTACTTC. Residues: CASSEFDRGSYEQYF.

The CDR3 loop reads CASSRTSGPLLGKTQYF. In DNA form, the CDR3 reads TGTGCCAGCAGTCGGACTAGCGGGCCCCTCCTGGGAAAGACCCAGTACTTC. The chain has TRBV7-9 and TRBJ2-5; TRBD2 aligns across 11 bases. CDR1 SEHNR and CDR2 FQNEAQ come from the germline V gene (reference sequence). The V and J ends lost 6 bases and 6 bases, in that order; junction bases with no gene match: 15. The CDR3 loop spans 17 amino acids.

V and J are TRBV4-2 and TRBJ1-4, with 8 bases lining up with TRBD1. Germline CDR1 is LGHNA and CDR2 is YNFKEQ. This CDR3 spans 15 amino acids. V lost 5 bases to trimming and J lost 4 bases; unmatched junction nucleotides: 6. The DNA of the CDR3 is TGTGCCAGCAGCTCCCGGACAGGGATTAATGAAAAACTGTTTTTT. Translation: CASSSRTGINEKLFF.

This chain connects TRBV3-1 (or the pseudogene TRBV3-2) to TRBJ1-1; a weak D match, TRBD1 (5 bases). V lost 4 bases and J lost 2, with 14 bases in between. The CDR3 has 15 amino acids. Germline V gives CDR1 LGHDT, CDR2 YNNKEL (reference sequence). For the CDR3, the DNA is TGTGCCAGCAGCCCCTATCGGACAACAAACACTGAAGCTTTCTTT. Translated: CASSPYRTTNTEAFF.

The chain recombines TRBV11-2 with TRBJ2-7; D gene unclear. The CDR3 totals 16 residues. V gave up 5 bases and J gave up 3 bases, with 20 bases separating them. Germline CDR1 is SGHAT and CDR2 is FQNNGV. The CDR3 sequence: CASSPHAATANYEQYF. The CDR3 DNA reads TGTGCCAGCAGCCCTCACGCAGCGACTGCTAACTACGAGCAGTACTTC.

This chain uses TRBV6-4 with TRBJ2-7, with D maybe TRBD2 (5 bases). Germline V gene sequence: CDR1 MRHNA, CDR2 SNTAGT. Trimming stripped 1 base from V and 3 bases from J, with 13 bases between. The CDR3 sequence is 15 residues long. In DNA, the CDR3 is TGTGCCAGCAGTGACTTTGAGGGCCTTGTCTACGAGCAGTACTTC. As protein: CASSDFEGLVYEQYF.

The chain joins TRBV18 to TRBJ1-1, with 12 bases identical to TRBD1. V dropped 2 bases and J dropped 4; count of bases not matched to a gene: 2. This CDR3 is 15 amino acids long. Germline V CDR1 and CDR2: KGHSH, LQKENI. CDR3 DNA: TGTGCCAGCTCACCAGGGACAGGGGGCGTCACTGAAGCTTTCTTT. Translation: CASSPGTGGVTEAFF. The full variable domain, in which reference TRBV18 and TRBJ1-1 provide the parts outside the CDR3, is NAGVMQNPRHLVRRRGQEARLRCSPMKGHSHVYWYRQLPEEGLKFMVYLQKENIIDESGMPKERFSAEFPKEGPSILRIQQVVRGDSAAYFCASSPGTGGVTEAFFGQGTRLTVV.